A selection of T cell receptor beta chains follows, all from one sample in a study of blood T cell repertoires in COVID-19. Repertoires were generated with immunoSEQ multiplex PCR, while TCRdb's copy carries only in-frame clones and drops some. The table shows about 87,000 clones, with around 90% occurring only once. The sequencing sample was made of peripheral blood. The receptors were sampled from an older man with acute or convalescent COVID-19. CDR3s include the opening cysteine and the closing phenylalanine or tryptophan. D genes are given only for firm matches. Only some rows state a clone size, as once, few, many or a class for expanded clones.

size | D | J | V | DNA | CDR3
. | TRBD1 | TRBJ1-6 | TRBV7-9 | TGTGCCAGCAGCTTGACAGGGACTGGTTCACCCCTCCACTTT | CASSLTGTGSPLHF
. | TRBD2 | TRBJ2-7 | TRBV27 | TGTGCCAGCAGTTTTATCGGGAGGCACTACGAGCAGTACTTC | CASSFIGRHYEQYF
. | . | TRBJ1-2 | TRBV5-1 | TGCGCCAGCAGCTGGGGCCATACAGAGGACTATGGCTACACCTTC | CASSWGHTEDYGYTF
. | TRBD1 | TRBJ1-1 | TRBV3-1/TRBV3-2 | TGTGCCAGCAGCCGACAGGGGGGAACTGAAGCTTTCTTT | CASSRQGGTEAFF
. | TRBD1 | TRBJ1-5 | TRBV7-2 | TGTGCCAGCAGCTTAGCGACAGGGGGAGAGCAGCCCCAGCATTTT | CASSLATGGEQPQHF
once | . | TRBJ1-1 | TRBV21-1 | TGTGCCAGCAGCAGCGGGACTGAAGCTTTCTTT | CASSSGTEAFF
. | TRBD1 | TRBJ1-2 | TRBV28 | TGTGCCAGCCTCGGACAGGAGCGTATCTATGGCTACACCTTC | CASLGQERIYGYTF
. | . | TRBJ2-2 | TRBV9 | TGTGCCAGCAGCCCCAAAGTAGCCTGGGACACTAACACCGGGGAGCTGTTTTTT | CASSPKVAWDTNTGELFF
. | . | TRBJ1-4 | TRBV25-1 | TGTGCCAGCAGTGAGTTCGGACAGCTAAATGAAAAACTGTTTTTT | CASSEFGQLNEKLFF
. | . | TRBJ2-2 | TRBV3-1/TRBV3-2 | TGTGCCAGCAGCCAAGGGGGCGGGGGCGCCGGGGAGCTGTTTTTT | CASSQGGGGAGELFF
. | . | TRBJ2-3 | TRBV19 | TGTGCCAGTAGTGTAAGCGGTTATACGCAGTATTTT | CASSVSGYTQYF
. | TRBD2 | TRBJ2-2 | TRBV6-4 | TGTGCCAGCAGTGACACCCTAGCGGGAGGTTACACCGGGGAGCTGTTTTTT | CASSDTLAGGYTGELFF
. | . | TRBJ2-2 | TRBV2 | TGTGCCATCAGCAGGGAGCGGGACACCGGGGAGCTGTTTTTT | CAISRERDTGELFF
. | . | TRBJ2-1 | TRBV24-1 | TGTGCCACCAGTGATTTGGTGGCAGGAAATTACAATGAGCAGTTCTTC | CATSDLVAGNYNEQFF
. | TRBD1 | TRBJ2-7 | TRBV7-2 | TGTGCCAGCAGACGAACGGAGAACCAGGGGGTTGGAGAGCAGTACTTC | CASRRTENQGVGEQYF
. | . | TRBJ2-1 | TRBV2 | TGTGCCAGCAGTGAACTAGCTTACAATGAGCAGTTCTTC | CASSELAYNEQFF
. | . | TRBJ2-1 | TRBV30 | TGTGCCTGGAGCCCGTCCGACAGTAGGATCTACAATGAGCAGTTCTTC | CAWSPSDSRIYNEQFF
. | TRBD1 | TRBJ2-7 | TRBV11-2 | TGTGCCAGCAGCTTCTCCGACAGGGACTACGAGCAGTACTTC | CASSFSDRDYEQYF
. | TRBD1 | TRBJ2-4 | TRBV9 | TGTGCCAGCAGCCCCAGACAGGGGGTGGGCAAAAACATTCAGTACTTC | CASSPRQGVGKNIQYF
. | TRBD1 | TRBJ2-7 | TRBV7-2 | TGTGCCAGCAGCTTAGGTCCGGGGACAGCCTCCTACGAGCAGTACTTC | CASSLGPGTASYEQYF
. | TRBD1 | TRBJ2-2 | TRBV6-6 | TGTGCCAGCAGTCTGCAGGGGGTTCACACCGGGGAGCTGTTTTTT | CASSLQGVHTGELFF
. | TRBD2 | TRBJ2-3 | TRBV7-9 | TGTGCCAGCAGCGCGGGACTAGCGGAGCGCACAGATACGCAGTATTTT | CASSAGLAERTDTQYF
. | TRBD2 | TRBJ2-5 | TRBV10-1 | TGCGCCAGCAGACGGGGACTAGCCGAGACCCAGTACTTC | CASRRGLAETQYF
. | . | TRBJ2-1 | TRBV6-5 | TGTGCCAGCAGTTATGGGCAGGGTGCCTACAATGAGCAGTTCTTC | CASSYGQGAYNEQFF
. | TRBD1 | TRBJ2-3 | TRBV7-8 | TGTGCCAGCAGCGAACAGGGGACAGATACGCAGTATTTT | CASSEQGTDTQYF
. | TRBD1 | TRBJ1-2 | TRBV5-5 | TGTGCCAGCAGCTTGAGGTCGGGACAGGGCCAGTATGGCTACACCTTC | CASSLRSGQGQYGYTF
. | TRBD2 | TRBJ2-7 | TRBV5-6 | TGTGCCAGCAGCCACCGACTAGCGGGAGGCTACGAGCAGTACTTC | CASSHRLAGGYEQYF
. | . | TRBJ1-4 | TRBV3-1/TRBV3-2 | TGTGCCAGCAGCCCAGGGTTAGGGGCAACTAATGAAAAACTGTTTTTT | CASSPGLGATNEKLFF
. | . | TRBJ2-1 | TRBV6-2/TRBV6-3 | TGTGCCAGCAGTTTGGACCCAGAGGACAAGCAGTTCTTC | CASSLDPEDKQFF
. | . | TRBJ2-2 | TRBV2 | TGTGCCAGCAGTGAGGGCGGGCAGGGGATCACCGGGGAGCTGTTTTTT | CASSEGGQGITGELFF
. | TRBD2 | TRBJ2-1 | TRBV5-1 | TGCGCCAGCAGCCCCGGGGGACTAGCGGCGTACAATGAGCAGTTCTTC | CASSPGGLAAYNEQFF
. | . | TRBJ1-1 | TRBV24-1 | TGTGCCACCAGTGACCGCCGGGGGGGCACTGAAGCTTTCTTT | CATSDRRGGTEAFF
. | . | TRBJ2-7 | TRBV5-1 | TGCGCCAGCAGCTTGGAATTCAGGGGGGAAGGCCCCTACGAGCAGTACTTC | CASSLEFRGEGPYEQYF
. | . | TRBJ1-1 | TRBV9 | TGTGCCAGCAGCGTAGCTACGGGGAGCACTGAAGCTTTCTTT | CASSVATGSTEAFF
. | . | TRBJ1-6 | TRBV7-2 | TGTGCCAGCACCGGACAGAGCTCCTATAATTCACCCCTCCACTTT | CASTGQSSYNSPLHF
. | . | TRBJ2-2 | TRBV3-1/TRBV3-2 | TGTGCCAGCAAACAGCCGCTCATCGCGAACACCGGGGAGCTGTTTTTT | CASKQPLIANTGELFF
. | . | TRBJ1-4 | TRBV7-8 | TGTGCCAGCAGCTTCGCCGGAGCCGCAACTAATGAAAAACTGTTTTTT | CASSFAGAATNEKLFF
. | . | TRBJ2-5 | TRBV2 | TGTGCCAGCAGCCGGGACTCCTACCAAGAGACCCAGTACTTC | CASSRDSYQETQYF
. | . | TRBJ1-1 | TRBV28 | TGTGCCAGCAGTTTAATATTGGGGCATGAAGCTTTCTTT | CASSLILGHEAFF
. | . | TRBJ2-6 | TRBV9 | TGTGCCAGCAGCGTAGCTTTCCGGGGTGGGGCCAACGTCCTGACTTTC | CASSVAFRGGANVLTF
. | . | TRBJ2-3 | TRBV15 | TGTGCCACCAGCAGAGCTGGGGGGGGCTTATATACGCAGTATTTT | CATSRAGGGLYTQYF
few | TRBD1 | TRBJ1-6 | TRBV27 | TGTGCCAGCAGTCCTCCCCCCCGGACAGGTCATAATTCACCCCTCCACTTT | CASSPPPRTGHNSPLHF
. | . | TRBJ1-2 | TRBV7-9 | TGTGCCAGCAGCTCCGGGACGATAGGAGGGAACTATGGCTACACCTTC | CASSSGTIGGNYGYTF
many | . | TRBJ1-1 | TRBV30 | TGTGCCTGGAGGCCCCAGGGCAGGAACACTGAAGCTTTCTTT | CAWRPQGRNTEAFF
. | TRBD1 | TRBJ1-2 | TRBV7-2 | TGTGCCAGCACCATACAGGGGGCCTATGGCTACACCTTC | CASTIQGAYGYTF
. | TRBD2 | TRBJ2-1 | TRBV20-1 | TGCAGTGCCGGGACTAGCACGGAGCAGTTCTTC | CSAGTSTEQFF
once | TRBD1 | TRBJ1-2 | TRBV7-3 | TGTGCCAGCAGCCCTGGGGGACAGGGTTCCTATGGCTACACCTTC | CASSPGGQGSYGYTF
. | . | TRBJ2-7 | TRBV21-1 | TGTGCCAGCAGCAAAGTGGACTACTTCTACGAGCAGTACTTC | CASSKVDYFYEQYF
. | TRBD1 | TRBJ1-1 | TRBV7-3 | TGTGCCAGCAGCCCTCGACAGGGAGAGGCCACTGAAGCTTTCTTT | CASSPRQGEATEAFF
once | . | TRBJ2-5 | TRBV7-8 | TGTGCCAGCAGCTTGAGGACAGCCCAAGAGACCCAGTACTTC | CASSLRTAQETQYF
. | TRBD1 | TRBJ1-1 | TRBV7-9 | TGTGCCAGCAGCTTAGAGGGAACAGGGGGTAGCACTGAAGCTTTCTTT | CASSLEGTGGSTEAFF
. | TRBD1 | TRBJ2-7 | TRBV11-2 | TGTGCCAGCAGCTTAGTTGGAGGACAGGGTGGCTACGAGCAGTACTTC | CASSLVGGQGGYEQYF
. | . | TRBJ1-1 | TRBV3-1/TRBV3-2 | TGTGCCAGCAGCCAAACGCAGGGTGAAGCTTTCTTT | CASSQTQGEAFF
once | TRBD1 | TRBJ2-7 | TRBV3-1/TRBV3-2 | TGTGCCAGCAGCCAACTCGGGACAGGGTCCTACGAGCAGTACTTC | CASSQLGTGSYEQYF
. | . | TRBJ2-1 | TRBV18 | TGTGCCAGCTCACTTGGGGCGGCTTACAATGAGCAGTTCTTC | CASSLGAAYNEQFF
. | . | TRBJ2-7 | TRBV7-9 | TGTGCCAGCAGTTCCGACTATAGTGCCCACGAGCAGTACTTC | CASSSDYSAHEQYF
. | . | TRBJ2-2 | TRBV5-5 | TGTGCCAGCAGCCCCACGGCGACAGCGAACACCGGGGAGCTGTTTTTT | CASSPTATANTGELFF